Following are 30 T cell receptor beta chains from one sample sequenced in a study of T cell responses to AZD1222 COVID-19 vaccine. Assay: immunoSEQ multiplex PCR; the TCRdb copy retains only in-frame clones and omits some. The repertoire has about 140,000 clones, roughly 89% of them found once; the top ten carry approximately 1.7%. The specimen comprised peripheral blood, sampled on day 0 of AZD1222 vaccination. The origin of the receptors is an adult in good health.

The CDR3 reads CASSPGTTSTDTQYF. The CDR3 DNA sequence: TGCGCCAGCAGTCCCGGGACTACAAGCACAGATACGCAGTATTTT. The V gene is TRBV10-1, the J gene TRBJ2-3; 7 positions agree with TRBD2. The CDR3 consists of 15 residues. CDR1 and CDR2 (germline): WNHNN, SYGVQD (reference sequence). V was clipped by 5 bases and J by 0 bases; unmatched bases: 5.

This chain links TRBV18 with TRBJ1-3; D is uncertain. The ends were cut back, 3 bases at V and 0 bases at J, with 12 bases in the middle. This CDR3 has 16 amino acids. The germline gives CDR1 KGHSH, CDR2 LQKENI. The CDR3 sequence is CASSPRTFLSGNTIYF. CDR3 nucleotide sequence: TGTGCCAGCTCACCTCGTACCTTTCTCTCTGGAAACACCATATATTTT.

The chain joins TRBV29-1 to TRBJ2-7; D ambiguous. Germline loops: CDR1 SQVTM, CDR2 ANQGSEA. This CDR3 is built from 11 residues. Deletions cut 4 bases from V and 7 bases from J, with 11 bases between. CDR3 amino acids: CSVGATDEQYF. CDR3 DNA: TGCAGCGTTGGGGCTACGGATGAGCAGTACTTC.

This chain connects TRBV16 to TRBJ1-2; TRBD1 is a possible D gene (5 bases). Trimming cost V 2 bases and J 8 bases, with 12 bases left between them. Germline V gives CDR1 KGHSY, CDR2 FQNENV. The CDR3 loop spans 13 amino acids. For the CDR3, the DNA is TGTGCCAGCAGCCAAGCGCAGGAGGGGGGCTACACCTTC. Its translation: CASSQAQEGGYTF.

This chain joins TRBV3-1 (or the pseudogene TRBV3-2) and TRBJ2-7; 7 bases align to TRBD1. Germline loops: CDR1 LGHDT, CDR2 YNNKEL (reference sequence). V shed 5 bases and J 5 bases; nucleotides not matched to a gene: 9. The CDR3 spans 14 residues. CDR3 protein: CASSFHRGKDEQYF. The CDR3 DNA sequence: TGTGCCAGCAGCTTCCACAGGGGTAAGGACGAGCAGTACTTC.

The rearrangement links TRBV11-2 to TRBJ2-2; a possible D gene is TRBD2 (6 bases). V was pared by 0 bases and J by 8 bases, with 7 bases between. Germline assignment: CDR1 SGHAT and CDR2 FQNNGV. CDR3 length: 13 amino acids. The CDR3 loop is CASSLEGGGELFF. In nucleotides, the CDR3 is TGTGCCAGCAGCTTAGAGGGGGGAGGGGAGCTGTTTTTT.

The CDR3 coding sequence is TGTGCCAGCAGTTTCCGGGCTCTCAATCAGCCCCAGCATTTT. It encodes CASSFRALNQPQHF. The rearrangement joins TRBV7-8 to TRBJ1-5; D is unresolved. The CDR3 totals 14 residues. The germline V gene has CDR1 SGHVS and CDR2 FQNEAQ. Trimming stripped 6 bases from V and 3 bases from J, with 12 bases between.

This chain connects TRBV9 to TRBJ2-2; 7 nucleotides line up with TRBD2. In germline, CDR1 is SGDLS, CDR2 YYNGEE. This CDR3 comprises 15 residues. With V trimmed by 0 bases and J by 7 bases, 6 bases remained unmatched. CDR3: CASSVEGREIGELFF. The CDR3 bases are TGTGCCAGCAGCGTAGAGGGGCGGGAGATCGGGGAGCTGTTTTTT.

This clone has more than one count but fewer than ten. The rearrangement links TRBV4-1 to TRBJ2-6; tentatively, D is TRBD2 (5 bases). This CDR3 is built from 16 residues. The ends were cut back, 2 bases at V and 11 bases at J, with 19 bases in the middle. CDR1 is MGHRA and CDR2 is YSYEKL in the germline V gene. The CDR3 spells CASSQPNRATRDVLTF. DNA for the CDR3: TGCGCCAGCAGCCAACCTAATAGGGCGACGCGGGACGTCCTGACTTTC.

The chain uses TRBV19 and TRBJ2-7; D might be TRBD2 (6 bases). V lost 3 bases to trimming and J lost 2 bases, with 14 bases between them. The CDR3 has 15 amino acids. From germline, CDR1 is LNHDA and CDR2 SQIVND (reference sequence). The CDR3 DNA follows: TGTGCCAGTAGTATCGGGGGAACTGGACCCTACGAGCAGTACTTC. Protein: CASSIGGTGPYEQYF.

The rearrangement joins TRBV19 to TRBJ2-1, with 9 bases that match TRBD2. Germline loops: CDR1 LNHDA, CDR2 SQIVND (reference sequence). The CDR3 spans 16 residues. The V and J ends lost 3 bases and 7 bases, in that order; junction bases with no gene match: 10. The CDR3 loop is CASSIDSGRPGNEQFF. CDR3 in DNA: TGTGCCAGTAGTATCGACAGCGGGAGGCCGGGGAATGAGCAGTTCTTC.

The rearrangement joins TRBV6-1 to TRBJ1-2; TRBD1 agrees at 8 bases. Unmatched junction bases numbered 13, after V lost 3 bases and J lost 7 bases. Germline loops: CDR1 MNHNS, CDR2 SASEGT. This CDR3 has 16 amino acids. The CDR3 protein is CASSDPSRTGIVGYTF. The CDR3 DNA is TGTGCCAGCAGTGATCCTTCTCGGACAGGGATTGTTGGCTACACCTTC.

The genes are TRBV9 and TRBJ2-3, with 10 positions matching TRBD2. This CDR3 is 15 amino acids long. Germline trimming cut 0 bases from V and 5 bases from J; bases unmatched to any gene: 3. Germline V gives CDR1 SGDLS, CDR2 YYNGEE. This CDR3 is CASSVGIAGGDTQYF. The CDR3 DNA follows: TGTGCCAGCAGCGTAGGGATAGCGGGAGGAGATACGCAGTATTTT.

CDR3 nucleotide sequence: TGTGCCAGCAGCGTAACACCGGGACAGGGGCGCTACGAGCAGTACTTC. Its protein product is CASSVTPGQGRYEQYF. The genes are TRBV9 and TRBJ2-7; 10 nucleotides align to TRBD1. The germline V gene encodes CDR1 SGDLS and CDR2 YYNGEE. The V gene end was trimmed by 1 base and the J gene end by 3 bases; junction bases not matched to a gene: 7. This CDR3 contains 16 residues.

This clone occurred once. This rearrangement joins TRBV7-9 to TRBJ2-3; a weak D match, TRBD1 (7 bases). V was clipped by 5 bases and J by 4 bases, with 19 bases between them. Germline CDR1 and CDR2: SEHNR and FQNEAQ (reference sequence). The CDR3 is made up of 16 amino acids. The CDR3 DNA reads as TGTGCCAGCAGCGAACGGAGGGACAGCCGGCCAGATACGCAGTATTTT. It codes for CASSERRDSRPDTQYF.

Concerning this clone itself: One end of the junction does not line up with germline, which may come from a read error. This sequence joins TRBV5-6 and TRBJ1-2; 8 bases are a match to TRBD1. Germline V CDR1 and CDR2: SGHDT, YYEEEE. This CDR3 contains 15 residues. The CDR3 is CASSLVLGTGPKDVF. The CDR3 DNA reads as TGTGCCAGCAGCTTGGTGCTGGGGACAGGACCCAAAGACGTATTC. Looking up the rest from reference TRBV5-6 and TRBJ1-2 gives the full variable domain: DAGVTQSPTHLIKTRGQQVTLRCSPKSGHDTVSWYQQALGQGPQFIFQYYEEEERQRGNFPDRFSGHQFPNYSSELNVNALLLGDSALYLCASSLVLGTGPKDVFGSGTRLTVV.

The rearrangement uses TRBV5-1 and TRBJ2-7; 7 bases fit TRBD1. The CDR3 length is 12 residues. Germline-derived CDR1 and CDR2 are SGHRS and YFSETQ. After removal of 7 bases from V and 6 bases from J, the junction contained 7 bases not matched to a gene. The CDR3 bases are TGCGCCAGCCAGTCGACAGGGACCGAGCAGTACTTC. Protein product: CASQSTGTEQYF.

The CDR3 sequence is CASSLGQGFVNSPLHF. CDR3 nucleotides: TGTGCCAGCAGTTTAGGACAGGGGTTTGTAAATTCACCCCTCCACTTT. The chain carries TRBV27 and TRBJ1-6; TRBD1 matches 9 bases. Germline lookup yields CDR1 MNHEY and CDR2 SMNVEV (reference sequence). Trimming cost V 2 bases and J 7 bases; bases outside gene matches: 6. The CDR3 is 16 residues long.

Here the CDR3 DNA reads TGCGCCAGCAGCCAAGAGGCCAGGGCGAAGACCCAGTACTTC. Translated, it gives CASSQEARAKTQYF. The gene calls are TRBV4-1 and TRBJ2-5; TRBD1 is a possible D gene (5 bases). This CDR3 spans 14 amino acids. Germline V gives CDR1 MGHRA, CDR2 YSYEKL. V lost 0 bases and J 6 bases, leaving 11 bases between the germline ends.

The genes are TRBV6-5 and TRBJ2-7; 9 bases align to TRBD1. CDR1 and CDR2 (germline): MNHEY, SVGAGI. The trim removed 4 bases at V and 4 bases at J, leaving 5 bases unmatched. The CDR3 loop spans 14 amino acids. The CDR3: CASSSTGGRYEQYF. The CDR3 DNA follows: TGTGCCAGCAGTTCCACAGGGGGCAGGTACGAGCAGTACTTC.

The V gene is TRBV10-1, the J gene TRBJ1-6, with D uncertain. The CDR3 runs 14 residues. The V gene's germline CDR1 is WNHNN and CDR2 SYGVQD (reference sequence). V gave up 6 bases and J gave up 10 bases, with 16 bases separating them. The CDR3 here is CASSRSRGNSPLHF. The CDR3 DNA reads TGCGCCAGCAGCCGTTCCAGAGGAAACTCACCCCTCCACTTT.

V usage is TRBV29-1 and J usage is TRBJ2-7; D is unclear. Between the trimmed V and J ends, which lost 2 bases and 4 bases, there was a span of 15 bases. Germline CDR1 is SQVTM and CDR2 is ANQGSEA. There are 14 residues in the CDR3. As DNA, the CDR3 is TGCAGCGTTGAAAGGTCACTCGGGTCTTACGAGCAGTACTTC. This sequence encodes CSVERSLGSYEQYF.

This sequence joins TRBV5-5 and TRBJ2-7; 8 bases align to TRBD2. The germline V gene has CDR1 SGHKS and CDR2 YYEKEE (reference sequence). After removal of 1 base from V and 4 bases from J, the junction contained 4 bases not matched to a gene. The CDR3 spans 14 residues. This chain's CDR3 is CASSLSSGSYEQYF. DNA for the CDR3: TGTGCCAGCAGCTTGTCCAGCGGGAGTTACGAGCAGTACTTC.

The V and J genes are TRBV18 and TRBJ1-1; unclear D gene. The V end was cut by 3 bases, the J end by 6 bases, with 17 bases between. Germline CDR1 KGHSH, CDR2 LQKENI. There are 15 residues in the CDR3. CDR3 sequence reads: CASSPPVRPGSEAFF. The DNA for the CDR3 is TGTGCCAGCTCACCTCCGGTACGGCCCGGGTCTGAAGCTTTCTTT.

The chain employs TRBV28 and TRBJ1-5, with 7 bases matching TRBD1. The CDR3 has 15 residues. V lost 3 bases, J lost 6 bases, and 8 bases stayed unmatched. Per the germline V gene, CDR1 is MDHEN and CDR2 is SYDVKM. The CDR3 nucleotides are TGTGCCAGCAGTTTGGGTTTAGGGGACAGTCAGCCCCAGCATTTT. Protein: CASSLGLGDSQPQHF.

The chain's CDR3 is CASSWRGNTEAFF. The CDR3 nucleotides are TGTGCCAGCAGTTGGCGAGGGAACACTGAAGCTTTCTTT. The chain recombines TRBV12-3 or TRBV12-4 with TRBJ1-1; D call uncertain. Trimming stripped 4 bases from V and 1 base from J, with 7 bases between. The CDR3 contains 13 residues.

J is TRBJ2-5 and V is TRBV6-5; no clear D gene. With 0 bases removed from V and 4 bases from J, the gap between germline ends came to 15 bases. Per germline, CDR1 MNHEY and CDR2 SVGAGI. The CDR3 has 16 residues. CDR3 nucleotides: TGTGCCAGCAGTTACTCGTCCCACCCCCTCCCAGAGACCCAGTACTTC. It specifies CASSYSSHPLPETQYF.

This chain links TRBV19 with TRBJ1-6; D is undetermined. The germline V gene has CDR1 LNHDA and CDR2 SQIVND (reference sequence). The V end was cut by 3 bases, the J end by 6 bases, with 6 bases between. CDR3 length equals 13 residues. The CDR3 here is CASSIEFNSPLHF. The CDR3 nucleotides are TGTGCCAGTAGTATTGAGTTTAATTCACCCCTCCACTTT.

This chain joins TRBV5-1 and TRBJ2-3; the match to TRBD2 covers 7 bases. This CDR3 is 16 amino acids long. Germline values: CDR1 SGHRS, CDR2 YFSETQ. J was trimmed by 3 bases and V by 0 bases; bases with no gene match: 7. The CDR3 DNA reads TGCGCCAGCAGCTTGGTTGGCGGGAGTAGGACAGATACGCAGTATTTT. Protein sequence: CASSLVGGSRTDTQYF.

The CDR3 coding sequence is TGTGCCAGCAGTCGGCCGGGACCCACAGATACGCAGTATTTT. Protein product: CASSRPGPTDTQYF. V usage is TRBV25-1 and J usage is TRBJ2-3; D is perhaps TRBD1 or TRBD2 (5 bases each). The CDR3 spans 14 residues. V lost 5 bases, J lost 2 bases, and 11 bases lay in between. CDR1 and CDR2 from the germline V gene are MGHDK and SYGVNS.